These T cell receptor beta chains were read from a single sample in a study of blood T cells in healthy people across ages. TCRdb processed the 5' RACE reads anew with MiXCR; each CDR3 protein has one entry. The profile shows around 970,000 distinct CDR3 sequences, roughly 51% of them singletons. Sequenced input: blood. These receptors all come from a woman aged 60-75 years in good health. Each CDR3 is given with its conserved first and last residue. Fields, in order: V gene, D gene, CDR3 protein. D genes are given only for firm matches.

TRBV2 TRBD2 CASSGRSGRYNEQFF
TRBV4-1 NA CASSLDPPTGYEQYF
TRBV28 TRBD2 CASNPGGSRAYEQYF
TRBV11-2 TRBD1 CASSLGQGRLFF
TRBV2 NA CASSEGRVDGYTF
TRBV3-1 NA CASSQAHQRSTYNEQFF
TRBV7-9 NA CASSQEGGEPGGEQFF
TRBV10-3 TRBD2 CATRTSGKVGETQYF
TRBV21-1 NA CASSPPDSNLETQYF
TRBV12-3/TRBV12-4 NA CASNTGRAYEQYF
TRBV14 TRBD2 CASSQGGGGPYNEQYF
TRBV29-1 TRBD2 CSGTSGANTGELFF
TRBV4-3 NA CASSHDGRNNEQFF
TRBV7-2 TRBD2 CASSSTRLAGEQFF
TRBV14 NA CASSQGYSILDTQYF
TRBV12-3/TRBV12-4 NA CASSLGTARGRNEQFF
TRBV28 TRBD2 CASSFEYSGKAPGTNVLTF
TRBV30 NA CAWNSGSSYNEQFF
TRBV5-1 NA CASSPLANEQYF
TRBV7-2 NA CASSSPGDPSGYNEQFF
TRBV7-9 NA CASSNGASYQETQYF
TRBV12-3/TRBV12-4 NA CASSSDRRNEQYF
TRBV12-3/TRBV12-4 NA CASTNAGRGFTDTQYF
TRBV30 TRBD1 CAWSRTGAYYGYTF
TRBV4-1 NA CASSQVPRGEGGGEKLFF
TRBV27 TRBD1 CASSFIPFNRGHTEAFF
TRBV25-1 TRBD2 CASSGLASGYEQYF
TRBV4-2 TRBD2 CASSQGPGTSGRVAGYNEQFF
TRBV5-1 NA CASSLEVGGIGSTDTQYF